Described below is a single T cell receptor beta chain sequence and its context. Antigen: not known. This sample is part of a study of CD8+ T cells in alopecia areata. Sorting of PBMCs yielded the CD4+ and CD8+ T cells. Study-wide results and caveats: Possibly as an HLA-related effect, TCR sharing across patients appeared less clear than in mice. Across lesional scalp, and particularly alopecia totalis/universalis, clonality surpassed that of normal scalp.

Trimming left V 1 base short and J 9 bases short, with 4 bases between. The CDR3 is 11 amino acids. Per germline, CDR1 MDHEN and CDR2 SYDVKM. Investigators isolated RNA and reverse transcribed it into cDNA to act as the sequencing template. Method: immunoSEQ multiplex PCR; TCRdb's copy keeps in-frame clones and lacks some. The sample has fewer than 200,000 clones; about 63% are singletons. Sequenced here: CD4+ T cells sorted from blood, sampled at week 0. This receptor was obtained from a human donor with alopecia areata. This chain joins TRBV28 and TRBJ2-4, with unresolved D. The CDR3 loop is CASSLYSIQYF. CDR3 nucleotides: TGTGCCAGCAGTTTATACAGCATTCAGTACTTC.